Listed here are 2 T cell receptor beta chains from one sample, sequenced in a study of blood T cell repertoires in COVID-19. Using immunoSEQ multiplex PCR, the repertoire was profiled, and TCRdb retains in-frame clones only, with some absent. The sample has approximately 150,000 clones, about 86% seen once. The specimen sequenced was peripheral blood. The receptor set was obtained from a woman in her 70s who had recovered from COVID-19.

Worth noting for this clone: This specimen includes other DNA sequences encoding the same CDR3. This rearrangement joins TRBV5-1 to TRBJ2-5, with 8 bases fitting TRBD2. The CDR3 loop spans 14 amino acids. Looked up from germline, CDR1 is SGHRS and CDR2 is YFSETQ. With 4 bases clipped from V and 5 bases from J, the junction kept 7 bases outside the gene matches. In DNA form, the CDR3 reads TGCGCCAGCAGCGACCCCGGCGGGGGGGAGACCCAGTACTTC. Translating it yields CASSDPGGGETQYF.

Concerning this clone itself: At one of its ends the junction is not consistent with the germline gene, which may arise from a read error. The J gene is TRBJ2-4, the V gene TRBV7-2; a possible D gene is TRBD2 (6 bases). Germline lookup yields CDR1 SGHTA and CDR2 FQGNSA. CDR3 length: 12 amino acids. The CDR3 DNA follows: TGTGTCAGCAGCCCGGAGGGAAACATTCAGTACTTC. The encoded protein is CVSSPEGNIQYF. The variable domain in full, with the rest retrieved from reference TRBV7-2 and TRBJ2-4, is GAGVSQSPSNKVTEKGKDVELRCDPISGHTALYWYRQSLGQGLEFLIYFQGNSAPDKSGLPSDRFSAERTGGSVSTLTIQRTQQEDSAVYLCVSSPEGNIQYFGAGTRLSVL.